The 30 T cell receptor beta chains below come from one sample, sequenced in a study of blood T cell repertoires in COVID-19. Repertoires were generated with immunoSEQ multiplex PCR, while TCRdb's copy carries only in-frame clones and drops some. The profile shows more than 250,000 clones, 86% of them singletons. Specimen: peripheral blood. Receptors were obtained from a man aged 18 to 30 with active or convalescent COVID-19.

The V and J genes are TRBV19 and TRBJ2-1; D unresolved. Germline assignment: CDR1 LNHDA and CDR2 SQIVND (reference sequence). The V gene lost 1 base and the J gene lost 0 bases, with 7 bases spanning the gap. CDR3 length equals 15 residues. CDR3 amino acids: CASSIVRSSYNEQFF. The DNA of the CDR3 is TGTGCCAGTAGTATAGTCCGGAGCTCCTACAATGAGCAGTTCTTC.

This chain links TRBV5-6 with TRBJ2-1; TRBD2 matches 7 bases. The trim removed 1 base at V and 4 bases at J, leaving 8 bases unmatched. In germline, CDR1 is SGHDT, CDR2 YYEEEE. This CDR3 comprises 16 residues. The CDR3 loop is CASSLWSSRGYNEQFF. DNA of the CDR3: TGTGCCAGCAGCTTGTGGTCGTCGCGGGGGTACAATGAGCAGTTCTTC.

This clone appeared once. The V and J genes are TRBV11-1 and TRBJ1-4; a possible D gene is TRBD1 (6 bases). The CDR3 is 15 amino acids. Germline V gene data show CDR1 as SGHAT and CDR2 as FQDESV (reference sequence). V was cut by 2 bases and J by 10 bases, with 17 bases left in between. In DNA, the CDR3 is TGTGCCAGCAGCTTAACCCCAGGGGATAAAGGAAAACTGTTTTTT. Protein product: CASSLTPGDKGKLFF.

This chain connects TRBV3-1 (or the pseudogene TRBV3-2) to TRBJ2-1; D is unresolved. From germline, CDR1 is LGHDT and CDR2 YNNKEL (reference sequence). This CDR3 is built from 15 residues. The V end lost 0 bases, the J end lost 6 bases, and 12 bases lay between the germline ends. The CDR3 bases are TGTGCCAGCAGCCAAGACCTGGTTCCGCGCAATGAGCAGTTCTTC. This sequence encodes CASSQDLVPRNEQFF.

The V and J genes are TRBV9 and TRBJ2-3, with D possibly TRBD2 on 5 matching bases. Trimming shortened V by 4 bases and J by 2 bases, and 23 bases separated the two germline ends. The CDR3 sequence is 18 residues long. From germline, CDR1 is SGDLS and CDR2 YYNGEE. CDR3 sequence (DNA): TGTGCCAGCAGCCCTAGGAGGTTGGGCCTTTTGATCACAGATACGCAGTATTTT. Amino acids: CASSPRRLGLLITDTQYF.

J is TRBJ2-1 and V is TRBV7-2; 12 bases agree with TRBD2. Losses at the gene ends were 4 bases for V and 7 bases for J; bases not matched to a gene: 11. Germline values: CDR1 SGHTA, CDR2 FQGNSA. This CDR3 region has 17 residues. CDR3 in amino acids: CASSSKRLAGVDNEQFF. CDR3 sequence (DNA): TGTGCCAGCAGCTCCAAAAGACTAGCGGGAGTTGATAATGAGCAGTTCTTC.

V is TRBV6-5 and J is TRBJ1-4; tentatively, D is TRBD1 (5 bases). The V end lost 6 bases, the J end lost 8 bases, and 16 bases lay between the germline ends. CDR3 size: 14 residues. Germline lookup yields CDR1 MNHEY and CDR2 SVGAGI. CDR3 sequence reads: CASSRQGIGEKLFF. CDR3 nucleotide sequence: TGTGCCAGCAGCCGGCAGGGTATAGGAGAAAAACTGTTTTTT.

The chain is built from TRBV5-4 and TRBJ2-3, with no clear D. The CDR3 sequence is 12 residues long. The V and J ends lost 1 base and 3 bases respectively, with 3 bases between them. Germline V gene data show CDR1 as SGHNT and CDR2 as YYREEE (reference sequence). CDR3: CASSLSTDTQYF. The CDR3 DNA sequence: TGTGCCAGCAGCTTGTCTACAGATACGCAGTATTTT.

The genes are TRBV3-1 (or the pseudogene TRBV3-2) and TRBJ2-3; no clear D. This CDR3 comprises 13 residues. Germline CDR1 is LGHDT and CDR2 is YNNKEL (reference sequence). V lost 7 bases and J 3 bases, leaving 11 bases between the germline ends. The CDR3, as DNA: TGTGCCAGCACCCGTTCCAGTACAGATACGCAGTATTTT. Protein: CASTRSSTDTQYF.

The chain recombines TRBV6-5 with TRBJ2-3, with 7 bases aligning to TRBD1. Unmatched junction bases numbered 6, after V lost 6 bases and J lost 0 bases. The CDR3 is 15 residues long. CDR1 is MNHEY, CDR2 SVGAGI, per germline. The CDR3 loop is CASSPDRVSTDTQYF. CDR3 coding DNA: TGTGCCAGCAGCCCAGACAGGGTCAGCACAGATACGCAGTATTTT.

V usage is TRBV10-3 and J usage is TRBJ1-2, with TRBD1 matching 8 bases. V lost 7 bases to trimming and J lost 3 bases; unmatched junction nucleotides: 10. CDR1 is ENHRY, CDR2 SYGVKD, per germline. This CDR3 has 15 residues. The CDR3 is CAITQGQGMDYGYTF. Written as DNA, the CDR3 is TGTGCCATCACCCAAGGACAGGGTATGGACTATGGCTACACCTTC.

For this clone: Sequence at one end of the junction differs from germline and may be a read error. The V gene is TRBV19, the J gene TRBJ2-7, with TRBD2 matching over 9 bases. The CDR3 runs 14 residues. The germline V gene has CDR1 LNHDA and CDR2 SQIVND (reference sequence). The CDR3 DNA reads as TGTGCCAGTGCGGCCGGGACTAGCTCCTCCGAGCAGTACTTC. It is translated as CASAAGTSSSEQYF.

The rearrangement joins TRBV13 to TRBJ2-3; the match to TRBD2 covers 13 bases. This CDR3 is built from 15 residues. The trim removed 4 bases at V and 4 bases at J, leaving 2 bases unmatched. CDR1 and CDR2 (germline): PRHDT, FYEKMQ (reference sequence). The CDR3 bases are TGTGCCAGCAGCTCCGGACTAGCGGGAGCAGATACGCAGTATTTT. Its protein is CASSSGLAGADTQYF. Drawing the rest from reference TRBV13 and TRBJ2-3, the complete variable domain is AAGVIQSPRHLIKEKRETATLKCYPIPRHDTVYWYQQGPGQDPQFLISFYEKMQSDKGSIPDRFSAQQFSDYHSELNMSSLELGDSALYFCASSSGLAGADTQYFGPGTRLTVL.

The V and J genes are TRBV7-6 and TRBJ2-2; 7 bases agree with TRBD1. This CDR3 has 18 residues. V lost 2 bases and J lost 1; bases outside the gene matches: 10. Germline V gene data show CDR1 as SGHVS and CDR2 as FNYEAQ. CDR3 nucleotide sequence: TGTGCCAGCAGCTTAATGGGAATAAACAGGGGGAACACCGGGGAGCTGTTTTTT. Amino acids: CASSLMGINRGNTGELFF.

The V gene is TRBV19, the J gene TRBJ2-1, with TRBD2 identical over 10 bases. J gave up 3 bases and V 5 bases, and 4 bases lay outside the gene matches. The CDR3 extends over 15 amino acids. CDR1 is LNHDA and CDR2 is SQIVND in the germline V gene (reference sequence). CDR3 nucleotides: TGTGCCAGTAGTTTAGGACTAGCGGACTACAATGAGCAGTTCTTC. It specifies CASSLGLADYNEQFF.

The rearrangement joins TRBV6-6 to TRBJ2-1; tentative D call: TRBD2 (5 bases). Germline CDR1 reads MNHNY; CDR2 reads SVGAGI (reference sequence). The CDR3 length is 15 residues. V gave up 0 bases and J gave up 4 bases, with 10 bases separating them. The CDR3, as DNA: TGTGCCAGCAGTTACTCGAGCGGACTGTACAATGAGCAGTTCTTC. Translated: CASSYSSGLYNEQFF.

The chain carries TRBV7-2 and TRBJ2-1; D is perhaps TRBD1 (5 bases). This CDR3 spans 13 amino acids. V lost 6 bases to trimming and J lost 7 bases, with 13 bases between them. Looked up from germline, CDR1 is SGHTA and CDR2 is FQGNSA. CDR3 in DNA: TGTGCCAGCAGATATGCAGGGCGGAATGAGCAGTTCTTC. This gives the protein CASRYAGRNEQFF.

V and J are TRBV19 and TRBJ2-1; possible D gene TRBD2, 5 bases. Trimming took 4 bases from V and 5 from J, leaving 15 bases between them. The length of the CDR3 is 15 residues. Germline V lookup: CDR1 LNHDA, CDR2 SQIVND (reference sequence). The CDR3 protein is CASSRTGFMDNEQFF. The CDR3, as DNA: TGTGCCAGTAGTAGGACTGGCTTCATGGACAATGAGCAGTTCTTC.

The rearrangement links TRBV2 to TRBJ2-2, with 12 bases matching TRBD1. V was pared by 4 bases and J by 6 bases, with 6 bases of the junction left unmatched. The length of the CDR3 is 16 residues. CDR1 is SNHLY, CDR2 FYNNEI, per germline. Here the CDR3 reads CASSGGQGAGAGELFF. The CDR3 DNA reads TGTGCCAGCAGTGGGGGACAGGGGGCCGGAGCCGGGGAGCTGTTTTTT.

CDR3 region: CASTTYWGGQQTYEQYF. CDR3 sequence (DNA): TGTGCCAGCACCACATATTGGGGGGGTCAACAAACCTACGAGCAGTACTTC. The chain couples TRBV28 to TRBJ2-7, with TRBD2 matching 7 bases. This CDR3 region has 17 residues. V shed 7 bases, J shed 2 bases, and the junction held 17 bases outside the gene matches. Per the germline V gene, CDR1 is MDHEN and CDR2 is SYDVKM.

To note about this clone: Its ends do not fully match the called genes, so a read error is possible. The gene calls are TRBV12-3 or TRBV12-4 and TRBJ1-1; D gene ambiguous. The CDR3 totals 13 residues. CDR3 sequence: CASSLGPNTKAFF. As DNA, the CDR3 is TGTGCCAGCAGTTTAGGCCCAAACACTAAAGCTTTCTTT.

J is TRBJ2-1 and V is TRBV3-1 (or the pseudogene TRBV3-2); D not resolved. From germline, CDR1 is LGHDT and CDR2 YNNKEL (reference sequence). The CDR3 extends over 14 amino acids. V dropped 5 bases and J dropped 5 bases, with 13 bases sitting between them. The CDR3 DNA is TGTGCCAGCAGCACTTCATACAGTGACAATGAGCAGTTCTTC. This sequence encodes CASSTSYSDNEQFF.

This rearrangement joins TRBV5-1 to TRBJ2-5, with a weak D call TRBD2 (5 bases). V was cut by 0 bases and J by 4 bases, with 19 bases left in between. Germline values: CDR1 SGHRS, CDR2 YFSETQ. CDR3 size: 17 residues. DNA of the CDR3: TGCGCCAGCAGCTTGGACCCGACCAACGCAGGAGGAGAGACCCAGTACTTC. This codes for CASSLDPTNAGGETQYF.

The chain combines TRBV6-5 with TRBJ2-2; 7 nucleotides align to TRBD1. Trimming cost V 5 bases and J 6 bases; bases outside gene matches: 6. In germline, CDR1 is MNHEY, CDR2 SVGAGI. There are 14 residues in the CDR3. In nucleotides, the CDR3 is TGTGCCAGCAGTCGCCTAGGGGGCCCCGGGGAGCTGTTTTTT. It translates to CASSRLGGPGELFF.

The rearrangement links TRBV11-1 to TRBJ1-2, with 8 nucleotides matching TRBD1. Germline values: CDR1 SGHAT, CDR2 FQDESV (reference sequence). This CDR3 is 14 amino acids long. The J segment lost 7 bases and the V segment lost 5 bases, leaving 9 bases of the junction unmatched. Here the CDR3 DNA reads TGTGCCAGCAGCACCGGACAGGGCAGGATTGGCTACACCTTC. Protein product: CASSTGQGRIGYTF.

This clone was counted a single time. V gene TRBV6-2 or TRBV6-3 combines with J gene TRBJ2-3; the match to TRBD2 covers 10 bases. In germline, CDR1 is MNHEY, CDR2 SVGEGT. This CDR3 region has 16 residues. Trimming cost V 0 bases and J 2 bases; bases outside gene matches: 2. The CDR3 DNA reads TGTGCCAGCAGTTACTCAGCGGGAGGGCCCACAGATACGCAGTATTTT. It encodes CASSYSAGGPTDTQYF.

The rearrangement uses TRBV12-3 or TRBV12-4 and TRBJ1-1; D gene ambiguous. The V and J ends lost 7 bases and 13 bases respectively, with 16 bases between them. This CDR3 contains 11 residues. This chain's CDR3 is CASTRAGGVFF. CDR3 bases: TGTGCCAGCACTCGGGCGGGTGGGGTTTTCTTT.

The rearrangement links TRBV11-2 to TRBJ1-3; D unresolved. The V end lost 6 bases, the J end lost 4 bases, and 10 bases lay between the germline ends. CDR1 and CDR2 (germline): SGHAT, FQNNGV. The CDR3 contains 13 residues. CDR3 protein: CASSTGYGNTIYF. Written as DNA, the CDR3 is TGTGCCAGCAGTACGGGGTACGGAAACACCATATATTTT.

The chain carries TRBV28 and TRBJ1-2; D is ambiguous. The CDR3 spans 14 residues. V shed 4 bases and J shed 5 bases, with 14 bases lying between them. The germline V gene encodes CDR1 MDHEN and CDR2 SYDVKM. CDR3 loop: CASSSPGFPYGYTF. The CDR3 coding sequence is TGTGCCAGCAGTTCCCCAGGATTCCCATATGGCTACACCTTC.

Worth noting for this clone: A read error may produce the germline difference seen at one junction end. As DNA, the CDR3 is TGTGCTAGCAGCGTAGGTCGTCCAGATACGCAGTATTTT. Protein: CASSVGRPDTQYF. The chain joins TRBV7-7 to TRBJ2-3; D ambiguous. The CDR3 length is 13 residues. Germline loops: CDR1 SSHAT, CDR2 FNYEAQ (reference sequence).